Listed below are T cell receptor beta chains from one sample, sequenced in a study of blood T cell repertoires in COVID-19. The repertoire was sequenced with immunoSEQ multiplex PCR; TCRdb's copy has only in-frame clones and lacks some. The profile shows hundreds of thousands of clones, about 93% of them singletons. Material: peripheral blood. The receptors here all came from a woman between 18 and 29 years old who had recovered from COVID-19. CDR3s include the opening cysteine and the closing phenylalanine or tryptophan. Fields, in order: D gene, J gene, V gene, clone size, CDR3 protein, CDR3 DNA. A D gene is named only where the DNA matches it firmly. Rows give clone size only sometimes, using once, few, many, or a class for an expanded clone.

TRBD1 TRBJ1-3 TRBV9 . CASSRDRGRGNTIYF TGTGCCAGCAGCAGGGACAGGGGGCGCGGAAACACCATATATTTT
. TRBJ2-1 TRBV2 . CASSAPVIQSGLDRFYNEQFF TGTGCCAGCAGCGCACCAGTTATACAAAGCGGGCTCGACCGTTTTTACAATGAGCAGTTCTTC
TRBD1 TRBJ1-6 TRBV29-1 . CSVGQGESSPLHF TGCAGCGTCGGACAGGGGGAAAGTTCACCCCTCCACTTT
. TRBJ1-2 TRBV5-1 . CASSLEGGGGYTF TGCGCCAGCAGCTTAGAAGGCGGTGGTGGCTACACCTTC
TRBD1 TRBJ1-4 TRBV10-2 . CASRRQGSTNEKLFF TGCGCCAGCCGTAGACAGGGGTCGACTAATGAAAAACTGTTTTTT
. TRBJ2-1 TRBV6-2/TRBV6-3 . CASSQLEVLENEQFF TGTGCCAGCAGTCAACTAGAGGTCTTGGAAAATGAGCAGTTCTTC
TRBD1 TRBJ1-2 TRBV4-3 . CASSHGTGRTGYTF TGCGCCAGCAGCCATGGGACAGGGAGAACTGGCTACACCTTC
. TRBJ1-2 TRBV27 . CASSLSYGANYGYTF TGTGCCAGCAGTTTATCCTATGGAGCTAACTATGGCTACACCTTC
. TRBJ1-1 TRBV15 . CATAPQLNTEAFF TGTGCCACCGCCCCCCAGTTGAACACTGAAGCTTTCTTT
. TRBJ1-1 TRBV13 . CASSPVGRKEAFF TGTGCCAGCAGCCCAGTGGGCAGGAAGGAAGCTTTCTTT
TRBD1 TRBJ2-1 TRBV24-1 . CATSDFELGQGVNEQFF TGTGCCACCAGTGATTTCGAGTTGGGACAGGGGGTCAATGAGCAGTTCTTC
TRBD2 TRBJ2-1 TRBV30 . CAWSFGGTTLGNEQFF TGTGCCTGGAGCTTCGGGGGGACTACCCTCGGAAATGAGCAGTTCTTC
. TRBJ1-4 TRBV10-1 . CASSEPQVQKLFF TGCGCCAGCAGTGAGCCCCAGGTGCAGAAACTGTTTTTT
. TRBJ2-3 TRBV6-2/TRBV6-3 . CASSYNGYTDTQYF TGTGCCAGCAGTTACAACGGGTACACAGATACGCAGTATTTT
. TRBJ1-1 TRBV11-2 . CASSLAEGAEAFF TGTGCCAGCAGCTTAGCTGAGGGGGCTGAAGCTTTCTTT
. TRBJ1-4 TRBV11-2 few CASRQGGSEKLFF TGTGCCAGCAGACAGGGTGGAAGCGAAAAACTGTTTTTT
TRBD1 TRBJ1-1 TRBV14 . CASSTRGAGTEAFF TGTGCCAGCAGCACCAGGGGGGCCGGGACTGAAGCTTTCTTT
. TRBJ1-1 TRBV15 . CATSEQALNTEAFF TGTGCCACCAGCGAACAGGCCCTGAACACTGAAGCTTTCTTT
. TRBJ1-1 TRBV30 . CAIVPEANTEAFF TGTGCCATAGTACCGGAGGCGAACACTGAAGCTTTCTTT
TRBD1 TRBJ1-2 TRBV28 once CASSFDRGGYTF TGTGCCAGCAGTTTCGACAGGGGCGGCTACACCTTC
TRBD2 TRBJ2-3 TRBV10-3 . CATTSGVSDTQYF TGTGCCACAACTAGCGGGGTCTCAGATACGCAGTATTTT
TRBD2 TRBJ2-1 TRBV9 . CASSVAGWRLAGDNEQFF TGTGCCAGCAGCGTAGCGGGATGGAGGCTAGCGGGAGACAATGAGCAGTTCTTC
. TRBJ1-2 TRBV6-5 . CASSLTVSPLYGYTF TGTGCCAGCAGCCTAACAGTTTCTCCCCTCTATGGCTACACCTTC
. TRBJ2-1 TRBV6-5 . CASKGGFEQFF TGTGCCAGCAAGGGGGGGTTTGAGCAGTTCTTC
TRBD2 TRBJ2-1 TRBV4-1 . CASSPSGSSYNEQFF TGCGCCAGCAGCCCCAGCGGGAGCTCCTACAATGAGCAGTTCTTC
TRBD2 TRBJ2-2 TRBV7-9 . CASSVGLVGRGGELFF TGTGCCAGCAGCGTCGGACTAGTGGGGCGAGGCGGGGAGCTGTTTTTT
. TRBJ2-5 TRBV7-6 . CASSPQETQYF TGTGCCAGCAGTCCGCAAGAGACCCAGTACTTC
TRBD2 TRBJ2-3 TRBV29-1 once CSVGVGGRVSTDTQYF TGCAGCGTTGGTGTTGGCGGGAGAGTTAGCACAGATACGCAGTATTTT
. TRBJ1-1 TRBV11-2 . CASSPGGETEAFF TGTGCCAGCAGCCCCGGGGGGGAAACTGAAGCTTTCTTT
TRBD1 TRBJ1-1 TRBV19 . CASTPVGTGGADTEAFF TGTGCCAGTACCCCCGTTGGGACAGGGGGCGCCGACACTGAAGCTTTCTTT
. TRBJ2-2 TRBV29-1 . CSVETGLNTGELFF TGCAGCGTTGAAACAGGTTTGAACACCGGGGAGCTGTTTTTT
TRBD1 TRBJ1-1 TRBV4-1 . CASSQARTGNTEAFF TGCGCCAGCAGCCAAGCCCGGACAGGGAACACTGAAGCTTTCTTT
. TRBJ1-4 TRBV30 . CAWSLGHSHNEKLFF TGTGCCTGGAGTTTGGGACATTCCCATAATGAAAAACTGTTTTTT
. TRBJ2-3 TRBV27 . CATTGFTDTQYF TGTGCCACGACGGGGTTCACAGATACGCAGTATTTT
TRBD1 TRBJ1-2 TRBV5-6 . CASSSPGTGINYGYTF TGTGCCAGCAGCAGCCCCGGGACAGGGATAAACTATGGCTACACCTTC
. TRBJ1-3 TRBV5-4 . CASSSTVNRNTIYF TGTGCCAGCAGTTCGACAGTAAACCGAAACACCATATATTTT
. TRBJ1-6 TRBV27 . CASSFTVSKSPLHF TGTGCCAGCAGTTTTACGGTTTCCAAATCACCCCTCCACTTT
. TRBJ2-5 TRBV9 . CASSVGPGSGPQETQYF TGTGCCAGCAGCGTAGGTCCCGGTAGCGGCCCCCAAGAGACCCAGTACTTC
. TRBJ2-1 TRBV4-1 once CASSQDQVGSSSQGEQFF TGCGCCAGCAGCCAAGATCAAGTTGGGTCTAGCTCCCAAGGGGAGCAGTTCTTC
. TRBJ2-1 TRBV3-1/TRBV3-2 . CASSQAFRGKLTEPLHEQFF TGTGCCAGCAGCCAAGCTTTCCGGGGTAAACTCACCGAACCCCTGCATGAGCAGTTCTTC
. TRBJ1-3 TRBV9 . CASSTQGYASSGNTIYF TGTGCCAGCAGCACACAGGGTTACGCGAGCTCTGGAAACACCATATATTTT
TRBD2 TRBJ2-3 TRBV11-3 few CASSLVTSVCTDTQYF TGTGCCAGCAGCTTAGTGACTAGCGTTTGCACAGATACGCAGTATTTT